Presented here are 15 T cell receptor beta chains from one specimen sequenced in a study of shared clonotypes between healthy human individuals. Clones were read by immunoSEQ multiplex PCR, and TCRdb kept only the in-frame ones, dropping some. Of about 1.1 million clones listed, around 82% were seen once; the top ten hold roughly 0.62%. The source material was memory CD4+ T cells from PBMCs. Documented subset: CD45RA-negative fraction. These receptors were collected from a young man in good health. Some clones in this sample may be carry-over from other donors' samples.

The V gene is TRBV29-1, the J gene TRBJ2-1, with a tentative D call TRBD2 (6 bases). V was clipped by 1 base and J by 3 bases, with 10 bases between them. CDR3 length: 14 residues. The V gene's germline CDR1 is SQVTM and CDR2 ANQGSEA. The CDR3 loop is CSVEAGDNYNEQFF. The CDR3, as DNA: TGCAGCGTTGAAGCGGGAGATAACTACAATGAGCAGTTCTTC.

The genes are TRBV4-2 and TRBJ1-2; D is ambiguous. CDR1 and CDR2 (germline): LGHNA, YNFKEQ. The CDR3 is 16 residues long. Between the trimmed V and J ends, which lost 5 bases and 2 bases, there was a span of 18 bases. The CDR3, as DNA: TGTGCCAGCAGCATACGCCCCAGCCAGGAGAACTATGGCTACACCTTC. Encoded protein: CASSIRPSQENYGYTF.

As regards this clone: A single base is all that separates this from a far larger clone, so a read error is likely. The sample contains more than one DNA sequence encoding this CDR3. The CDR3 DNA sequence: TGTGCCAGCAGCCAAACTTCCCAAGAGACCCAGTACTTC. It specifies CASSQTSQETQYF. This sequence joins TRBV7-2 and TRBJ2-5; D is unresolved. The V end was cut by 5 bases, the J end by 1 base, with 8 bases between. Germline V gives CDR1 SGHTA, CDR2 FQGNSA. This CDR3 is built from 13 residues.

The V and J genes are TRBV11-2 and TRBJ2-1, with D hard to call. V was trimmed by 3 bases and J by 0 bases, leaving 12 bases between them. CDR1 and CDR2 (germline): SGHAT, FQNNGV. This CDR3 is built from 16 residues. Written as DNA, the CDR3 is TGTGCCAGCAGCTTTTTGACGGTTAGCTCCTACAATGAGCAGTTCTTC. This sequence encodes CASSFLTVSSYNEQFF.

Concerning this clone itself: Other nucleotide sequences from this sample produce the same CDR3. The gene calls are TRBV5-1 and TRBJ2-1, with 11 bases aligning to TRBD2. The CDR3 loop spans 15 amino acids. From germline, CDR1 is SGHRS and CDR2 YFSETQ. The junction had 6 bases not matched to a gene; V was cut back by 4 bases and J by 6 bases. CDR3 DNA sequence: TGCGCCAGCAGCGTTACTAGCGGGAGAGGCAATGAGCAGTTCTTC. This codes for CASSVTSGRGNEQFF.

The rearrangement joins TRBV5-4 to TRBJ2-1; possibly TRBD2 for D (5 bases). V lost 4 bases, J lost 2 bases, and 16 bases lay in between. Germline V gene sequence: CDR1 SGHNT, CDR2 YYREEE (reference sequence). CDR3 size: 16 residues. The CDR3 bases are TGTGCCAGCAGCCACCCGACTACCTCCCCCTACAATGAGCAGTTCTTC. Protein product: CASSHPTTSPYNEQFF.

The CDR3 here is CASSRWEGGKGEQYF. Written as DNA, the CDR3 is TGTGCCAGCAGTCGGTGGGAGGGGGGTAAGGGCGAGCAGTACTTC. The chain carries TRBV6-5 and TRBJ2-7; the D gene is possibly TRBD2 (7 bases). CDR3 size: 15 residues. Germline values: CDR1 MNHEY, CDR2 SVGAGI. V gave up 5 bases and J gave up 6 bases, with 20 bases separating them.

On this clone itself: A much larger clonotype is one base distant, so this may be a read error. The CDR3 DNA reads as TGTGCCAGCAGCGAGACAGGGATCACCGGGGAGCTGTTTTTT. Residues: CASSETGITGELFF. The chain uses TRBV7-3 and TRBJ2-2; 7 bases match TRBD1. V shed 5 bases, J shed 4 bases, and the junction held 4 bases outside the gene matches. CDR3 length: 14 amino acids. The germline V gene encodes CDR1 SGHTA and CDR2 FQGTGA.

Worth noting for this clone: The CDR3 end shows no conserved phenylalanine or tryptophan, and so a read error is likely. The rearrangement uses TRBV30 and TRBJ1-1; tentatively, D is TRBD1 (5 bases). The germline V gene encodes CDR1 GTSNPN and CDR2 SVGIG (reference sequence). With 5 bases removed from V and 5 bases from J, the gap between germline ends came to 15 bases. The CDR3 runs 13 residues. The CDR3 loop reads CAWAGQGFTEAFL. CDR3 coding DNA: TGTGCCTGGGCGGGGCAGGGTTTTACTGAAGCTTTCCTT.

The chain recombines TRBV11-2 with TRBJ2-2; no firm D call. This CDR3 is built from 15 residues. V lost 2 bases and J 1 base, leaving 8 bases between the germline ends. From germline, CDR1 is SGHAT and CDR2 FQNNGV. The CDR3 region is CASSLFRRNTGELFF. CDR3 coding DNA: TGTGCCAGCAGCTTATTCCGCAGGAACACCGGGGAGCTGTTTTTT. The full variable domain, its missing parts supplied by reference TRBV11-2 and TRBJ2-2, is EAGVAQSPRYKIIEKRQSVAFWCNPISGHATLYWYQQILGQGPKLLIQFQNNGVVDDSQLPKDRFSAERLKGVDSTLKIQPAKLEDSAVYLCASSLFRRNTGELFFGEGSRLTVL.

The chain employs TRBV9 and TRBJ2-1; no firm D call. Trimming took off 4 bases at V and 2 bases at J, with 19 bases between the two ends. The CDR3 loop spans 17 amino acids. Germline V lookup: CDR1 SGDLS, CDR2 YYNGEE. For the CDR3, the DNA is TGTGCCAGCAGCCCTCGAATGAGTGTCCCTCCCTACAATGAGCAGTTCTTC. Amino acids: CASSPRMSVPPYNEQFF.

The chain carries TRBV4-1 and TRBJ2-1, with TRBD2 matching 13 bases. Germline V gene lookup returns CDR1 MGHRA and CDR2 YSYEKL. This CDR3 is built from 16 residues. V shed 3 bases and J 4 bases; nucleotides not matched to a gene: 3. The CDR3 region has the DNA TGCGCCAGCAGCCAGGGGACTAGCGGGACTTACAATGAGCAGTTCTTC. It encodes CASSQGTSGTYNEQFF.

The chain carries TRBV5-4 and TRBJ2-2, with D perhaps TRBD1 (7 bases). Deletions cut 4 bases from V and 0 bases from J, with 13 bases between. Germline-derived CDR1 and CDR2 are SGHNT and YYREEE (reference sequence). The CDR3 consists of 16 residues. DNA for the CDR3: TGTGCCAGCAGCCCAGGGGGGACAGCGAACACCGGGGAGCTGTTTTTT. Translated, it gives CASSPGGTANTGELFF. Drawing the rest from reference TRBV5-4 and TRBJ2-2, the complete variable domain is ETGVTQSPTHLIKTRGQQVTLRCSSQSGHNTVSWYQQALGQGPQFIFQYYREEENGRGNFPPRFSGLQFPNYSSELNVNALELDDSALYLCASSPGGTANTGELFFGEGSRLTVL.

The genes are TRBV6-6 and TRBJ2-3, with D hard to call. Germline values: CDR1 MNHNY, CDR2 SVGAGI (reference sequence). This CDR3 is 14 amino acids long. V was pared by 8 bases and J by 2 bases, with 14 bases between. The CDR3 spells CASRTHRLTDTQYF. The DNA for the CDR3 is TGTGCCAGCCGGACCCACCGCCTCACAGATACGCAGTATTTT.

The chain is built from TRBV25-1 and TRBJ1-5; D is perhaps TRBD1 (5 bases). The germline V and J ends were trimmed by 2 bases and 0 bases, with 8 bases remaining between them. The germline gives CDR1 MGHDK, CDR2 SYGVNS. The CDR3 length is 15 residues. CDR3 sequence (DNA): TGTGCCAGCAGTGAAGGGACCTCTAGCAATCAGCCCCAGCATTTT. Translated, it gives CASSEGTSSNQPQHF. Complete variable domain (other parts from reference TRBV25-1 and TRBJ1-5): EADIYQTPRYLVIGTGKKITLECSQTMGHDKMYWYQQDPGMELHLIHYSYGVNSTEKGDLSSESTVSRIRTEHFPLTLESARPSHTSQYLCASSEGTSSNQPQHFGDGTRLSIL.